One and the same sample provided the 26 T cell receptor beta chains below, sequenced in a study of T-cell reconstitution after alpha-beta-depleted transplantation in children. During its preparation, the TCRbeta library received unique molecular identifiers. TCRdb re-called the PCR reads through MiXCR, storing one row per CDR3 protein. Among 600,000 to 700,000 distinct CDR3 sequences listed, roughly 15% were seen once. The sample consisted of PBMCs from the stem cell graft donor, taken from the stem cell graft. These receptors all stem from a human donor who donated a stem cell graft to a child with acute myeloid leukemia.

This clonotype occurred many times. The rearrangement joins TRBV9 to TRBJ2-3; D unresolved. CDR1 is SGDLS and CDR2 is YYNGEE in the germline V gene. The CDR3 consists of 14 residues. V was pared by 0 bases and J by 4 bases, with 9 bases between. CDR3 nucleotide sequence: TGTGCCAGCAGCGTAGCCCTTGGTGCAGATACGCAGTATTTT. Translated, it gives CASSVALGADTQYF.

This clonotype was detected a few times. The V gene is TRBV20-1, the J gene TRBJ1-5; a possible D gene is TRBD1 (6 bases). Looked up from germline, CDR1 is DFQATT and CDR2 is SNEGSKA (reference sequence). Trimming removed 0 bases from V and 11 bases from J, with 17 bases in between. The CDR3 runs to 14 residues. CDR3 DNA sequence: TGCAGTGCTAGAGATTCGGGGGCCCCACGGACCCAGCATTTT. Protein: CSARDSGAPRTQHF.

The V call is TRBV28, the J call TRBJ2-5, with D perhaps matching TRBD2 (7 bases). Germline assignment: CDR1 MDHEN and CDR2 SYDVKM. The CDR3 consists of 15 residues. V was pared by 9 bases and J by 0 bases, with 17 bases between. CDR3 nucleotides: TGTGCCAGGAAGGGGGGGAAGGCGTACCAAGAGACCCAGTACTTC. Amino acid sequence: CARKGGKAYQETQYF.

This clonotype was recorded many times. The chain is built from TRBV6-1 and TRBJ1-4, with a possible D match to TRBD1 (5 bases). This CDR3 has 14 residues. V was trimmed by 6 bases and J by 3 bases, leaving 11 bases between them. Germline V gene lookup returns CDR1 MNHNS and CDR2 SASEGT. CDR3 loop: CASRTDSSNEKLFF. CDR3 bases: TGTGCCAGCAGGACCGACAGTTCTAATGAAAAACTGTTTTTT.

Many counts were recorded for this clonotype. The chain uses TRBV6-2 or TRBV6-3 and TRBJ2-1; D is unclear. This CDR3 region has 14 residues. V was pared by 4 bases and J by 2 bases, with 9 bases between. Germline CDR1 MNHEY, CDR2 SVGEGT. The CDR3 nucleotides read TGTGCCAGCAGTTTGAGACGGACCTACAATGAGCAGTTCTTC. Translating gives CASSLRRTYNEQFF.

This clonotype was seen many times. The chain combines TRBV7-9 with TRBJ1-1; no clear D. The CDR3 runs to 11 residues. Trimming pared 3 bases from V and 7 bases from J, leaving 6 bases between. Germline assignment: CDR1 SEHNR and CDR2 FQNEAQ (reference sequence). In DNA form, the CDR3 reads TGTGCCAGCAGCTTGGAGAATGAAGCTTTCTTT. This gives the protein CASSLENEAFF. Full variable domain (missing parts from reference TRBV7-9 and TRBJ1-1): DTGVSQNPRHKITKRGQNVTFRCDPISEHNRLYWYRQTLGQGPEFLTYFQNEAQLEKSRLLSDRFSAERPKGSFSTLEIQRTEQGDSAMYLCASSLENEAFFGQGTRLTVV.

This clonotype was detected only a few times. This rearrangement joins TRBV12-3 or TRBV12-4 to TRBJ1-1, with TRBD1 matching over 8 bases. The trim removed 6 bases at V and 2 bases at J, leaving 2 bases unmatched. The CDR3 spans 13 residues. CDR3 nucleotides: TGTGCCAGCAGCCAGGGGGCAAACACTGAAGCTTTCTTT. As protein: CASSQGANTEAFF.

This clonotype was counted many times. V gene TRBV20-1 combines with J gene TRBJ2-1; perhaps TRBD2 as D (7 bases). Germline assignment: CDR1 DFQATT and CDR2 SNEGSKA (reference sequence). This CDR3 is built from 14 residues. V lost 4 bases to trimming and J lost 5 bases, with 15 bases between them. The CDR3 reads CSATGGQGNNEQFF. The CDR3 region has the DNA TGCAGTGCTACGGGGGGACAAGGCAACAATGAGCAGTTCTTC.

This clonotype was seen only a few times. The V and J genes are TRBV5-4 and TRBJ2-3; 11 bases are shared with TRBD2. The CDR3 consists of 17 residues. Germline V gene lookup returns CDR1 SGHNT and CDR2 YYREEE (reference sequence). V lost 4 bases, J lost 3 bases, and 10 bases stayed unmatched. CDR3 sequence: CASSRMTSGTRTDTQYF. For the CDR3, the DNA is TGTGCCAGCAGCCGTATGACTAGCGGGACGAGAACAGATACGCAGTATTTT.

Many counts were recorded for this clonotype. The rearrangement links TRBV29-1 to TRBJ1-2; TRBD1 matches 7 bases. The CDR3 has 16 amino acids. Trimming cost V 5 bases and J 1 base; bases outside gene matches: 13. Germline V gene sequence: CDR1 SQVTM, CDR2 ANQGSEA. CDR3: CSVSLRRGPLNYGYTF. The DNA of the CDR3 is TGCAGCGTTTCCCTTAGGAGGGGGCCCCTTAACTATGGCTACACCTTC.

This clonotype was seen at least ten times. J is TRBJ2-5 and V is TRBV12-3 or TRBV12-4; TRBD1 agrees at 8 bases. The trim removed 5 bases at V and 3 bases at J, leaving 8 bases unmatched. This CDR3 comprises 15 residues. The CDR3 sequence: CASSPTGQVKETQYF. DNA for the CDR3: TGTGCCAGCAGTCCCACGGGACAGGTTAAAGAGACCCAGTACTTC.

This clonotype turned up a few times. The rearrangement links TRBV4-2 to TRBJ1-3; no firm D call. The germline V gene has CDR1 LGHNA and CDR2 YNFKEQ. The V end lost 0 bases, the J end lost 1 base, and 16 bases lay between the germline ends. CDR3 length: 18 residues. The DNA of the CDR3 is TGTGCCAGCAGCCAAGATCCGCCTCAGACATCGTCTGGAAACACCATATATTTT. Its translation is CASSQDPPQTSSGNTIYF.

The chain is built from TRBV11-2 and TRBJ2-3, with D unclear. The V gene lost 4 bases and the J gene lost 6 bases, with 23 bases spanning the gap. Per the germline V gene, CDR1 is SGHAT and CDR2 is FQNNGV. CDR3 length equals 17 residues. As DNA, the CDR3 is TGTGCCAGCAGCTCCCCCGGTCGGGTGTACCCTGGGGATACGCAGTATTTT. Its protein is CASSSPGRVYPGDTQYF.

A word on this clonotype: It is likely a read error, because the conserved phenylalanine at the end of the CDR3 is missing. This chain connects TRBV7-2 to TRBJ2-1; D could derive from TRBD1 or TRBD2 (5 bases each). The germline V and J ends were trimmed by 3 bases and 2 bases, with 8 bases remaining between them. Germline V gene lookup returns CDR1 SGHTA and CDR2 FQGNSA. The CDR3 contains 14 residues. For the CDR3, the DNA is TGTGCCAGCAGCTTCCAGGGACCCTACAATGAGCAGTTCCTC. Amino acid sequence: CASSFQGPYNEQFL.

This clonotype was seen many times. Here the CDR3 DNA reads TGTGCCAGCACCCCGAGACAGGGAGGGTCAGAGACCCAGTACTTC. Its translation: CASTPRQGGSETQYF. This sequence joins TRBV12-3 or TRBV12-4 and TRBJ2-5; the D gene could be TRBD1 or TRBD2 (7 bases each). Trimming stripped 7 bases from V and 4 bases from J, with 19 bases between. This CDR3 spans 15 amino acids.

The gene calls are TRBV7-8 and TRBJ1-2; D unclear. V shed 1 base and J shed 4 bases, with 13 bases lying between them. Germline V gene lookup returns CDR1 SGHVS and CDR2 FQNEAQ. This CDR3 spans 15 amino acids. CDR3 sequence reads: CASSLGSGRLYGYTF. In DNA form, the CDR3 reads TGTGCCAGCAGCTTAGGCTCGGGCAGGCTCTATGGCTACACCTTC.

This clonotype showed up many times. The V call is TRBV20-1, the J call TRBJ2-5; unclear D gene. The CDR3 totals 11 residues. V lost 5 bases and J 0 bases, leaving 4 bases between the germline ends. Germline V gene sequence: CDR1 DFQATT, CDR2 SNEGSKA (reference sequence). CDR3 region: CSAPDQETQYF. CDR3 DNA: TGCAGTGCTCCAGACCAAGAGACCCAGTACTTC.

This clonotype was detected ten times or more. The rearrangement joins TRBV5-7 to TRBJ2-7, with 8 bases aligning to TRBD1. TRBV5-7 counts as an open reading frame of uncertain function. The CDR3 contains 12 residues. V gave up 6 bases and J gave up 5 bases; unmatched junction bases: 4. CDR3 region: CASMNRGDEQYF. The CDR3 DNA follows: TGTGCCAGCATGAACAGGGGGGACGAGCAGTACTTC.

There are a few counts of this clonotype. The V gene is TRBV4-1, the J gene TRBJ2-7, with D possibly being TRBD1 (5 bases). The CDR3 has 16 amino acids. Germline loops: CDR1 MGHRA, CDR2 YSYEKL. V lost 1 base and J lost 3, with 16 bases in between. CDR3 nucleotides: TGCGCCAGCAGCCAAGTCCAGGGATCGATAATCTACGAGCAGTACTTC. Translating gives CASSQVQGSIIYEQYF.

The chain is built from TRBV7-2 and TRBJ1-5; 8 bases map to TRBD1. Trimming at V came to 2 bases and at J to 7 bases, leaving 7 bases not matched to a gene. The CDR3 is 15 amino acids. Germline loops: CDR1 SGHTA, CDR2 FQGNSA. CDR3 sequence reads: CASSLQGAVRQPQHF. The CDR3 DNA is TGTGCCAGCAGCTTACAGGGGGCGGTAAGGCAGCCCCAGCATTTT.

The table lists this clonotype with a few counts. This rearrangement joins TRBV5-5 to TRBJ1-1, with D tentatively TRBD1 (6 bases). The V gene's germline CDR1 is SGHKS and CDR2 YYEKEE (reference sequence). Trimming stripped 3 bases from V and 1 base from J, with 10 bases between. The CDR3 loop spans 14 amino acids. The CDR3 sequence is CASSWGHSNTEAFF. The CDR3 nucleotides are TGTGCCAGCAGCTGGGGACATTCGAACACTGAAGCTTTCTTT. The whole variable domain, filled in from reference TRBV5-5 and TRBJ1-1, reads DAGVTQSPTHLIKTRGQQVTLRCSPISGHKSVSWYQQVLGQGPQFIFQYYEKEERGRGNFPDRFSARQFPNYSSELNVNALLLGDSALYLCASSWGHSNTEAFFGQGTRLTVV.

This clonotype showed up many times. The chain links TRBV20-1 to TRBJ2-4; D uncertain. From germline, CDR1 is DFQATT and CDR2 SNEGSKA (reference sequence). V was shortened by 1 base and J by 3 bases, with 13 bases between the two germline ends. The CDR3 has 15 residues. CDR3 in amino acids: CSARATTKDKNIQYF. CDR3 DNA sequence: TGCAGTGCTAGAGCAACCACAAAAGACAAAAACATTCAGTACTTC.

In its sample, this clonotype was seen a few times. This chain uses TRBV20-1 with TRBJ1-1; D remains ambiguous. CDR1 is DFQATT, CDR2 SNEGSKA, per germline (reference sequence). Trimming stripped 5 bases from V and 3 bases from J, with 10 bases between. CDR3 size: 12 residues. The CDR3 loop is CSALKGDTEAFF. DNA of the CDR3: TGCAGTGCTCTAAAGGGAGACACTGAAGCTTTCTTT.

This clonotype was recorded at least ten times. This chain joins TRBV5-6 and TRBJ2-3; 9 nucleotides align to TRBD1. The V gene's germline CDR1 is SGHDT and CDR2 YYEEEE. With V trimmed by 2 bases and J by 6 bases, 10 bases remained unmatched. The CDR3 spans 16 residues. CDR3: CASSFLQGAGFDTQYF. CDR3 nucleotide sequence: TGTGCCAGCAGCTTCTTACAGGGGGCAGGATTCGATACGCAGTATTTT.

On this clonotype itself: A much larger clone differs from this one at a single base, so this may be a read error. This chain joins TRBV7-3 and TRBJ2-7, with D possibly matching TRBD1 (5 bases). Germline CDR1 and CDR2: SGHTA and FQGTGA. V was trimmed by 2 bases and J by 2 bases, leaving 13 bases between them. This CDR3 is 15 amino acids long. The CDR3 loop reads CASSLLAGAPYEQYF. As DNA, the CDR3 is TGTGCCAGCAGCTTATTAGCTGGGGCTCCCTACGAGCAGTACTTC.

V and J are TRBV7-6 and TRBJ1-6; 7 nucleotides match TRBD1. CDR1 is SGHVS, CDR2 FNYEAQ, per germline. The trim removed 6 bases at V and 5 bases at J, leaving 10 bases unmatched. This CDR3 has 16 residues. The CDR3: CASSSSPGQNNSPLHF. CDR3 nucleotides: TGTGCCAGCAGTTCCTCTCCGGGACAGAATAATTCACCCCTCCACTTT.